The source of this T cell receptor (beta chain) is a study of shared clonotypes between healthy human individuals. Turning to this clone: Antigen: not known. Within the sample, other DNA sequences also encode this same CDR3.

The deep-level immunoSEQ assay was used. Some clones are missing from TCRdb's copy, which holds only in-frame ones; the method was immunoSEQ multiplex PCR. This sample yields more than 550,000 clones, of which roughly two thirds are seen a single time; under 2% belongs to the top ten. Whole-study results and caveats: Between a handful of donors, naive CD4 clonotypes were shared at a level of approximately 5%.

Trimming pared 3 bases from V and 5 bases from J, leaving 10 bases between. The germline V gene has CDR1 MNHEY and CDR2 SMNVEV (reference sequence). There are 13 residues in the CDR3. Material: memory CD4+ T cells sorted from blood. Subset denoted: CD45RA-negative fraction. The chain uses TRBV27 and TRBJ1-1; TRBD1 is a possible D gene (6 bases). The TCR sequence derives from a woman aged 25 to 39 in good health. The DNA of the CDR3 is TGTGCCAGCAGTTTTGGGGGCTATACTGAAGCTTTCTTT. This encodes CASSFGGYTEAFF.